This T cell receptor beta chain was captured in a study of T cells in Graves' hyperthyroidism and ophthalmopathy. This CDR3 is built from 14 residues. The V end was cut by 0 bases, the J end by 0 bases, with 9 bases between. CDR1 SQVTM and CDR2 ANQGSEA come from the germline V gene. This clonotype was counted ten times or more. Researchers amplified the TCR beta CDR3 regions from RNA transcripts. Initially, a first-round RT-PCR of the TCR CDR3 employed the HTBI primer set. One entry per CDR3 protein results from TCRdb running MiXCR on the multiplex PCR reads. The sample includes approximately 700,000 distinct CDR3 sequences, about a sixth of them seen just once. Absent ophthalmopathy progression within 18 months defined stable Graves' hyperthyroidism.

This TCR came from a man between 18 and 35 years old with Graves' hyperthyroidism. This chain links TRBV29-1 with TRBJ2-7; D is undetermined. The source material was blood. The CDR3: CSVEDRTVSYEQYF. As DNA, the CDR3 is TGCAGCGTTGAAGACCGGACGGTCTCCTACGAGCAGTACTTC.